The 6 T cell receptor beta chains presented below share a single source sample, sequenced in a study of STAT5B mutations in CD4+ large granular lymphocyte leukemia. Here immunoSEQ multiplex PCR was the method, and the copy in TCRdb shows in-frame clones only, minus some. The sample yields under 35,000 clones, 85% to 90% seen once. Input material: CD4+ T cells from blood buffy coats. The receptors here all came from a human donor in good health.

The chain has TRBV18 and TRBJ1-2; D remains ambiguous. Per the germline V gene, CDR1 is KGHSH and CDR2 is LQKENI. V was shortened by 3 bases and J by 2 bases, with 7 bases between the two germline ends. The CDR3 totals 13 residues. The CDR3 nucleotides are TGTGCCAGCTCACCTTCGGGAAACTATGGCTACACCTTC. It encodes CASSPSGNYGYTF.

The chain carries TRBV7-9 and TRBJ1-2, with TRBD1 matching 9 bases. CDR1 SEHNR and CDR2 FQNEAQ come from the germline V gene (reference sequence). The CDR3 is 16 residues long. J lost 6 bases, V lost 5 bases, and 13 bases had no gene match. The CDR3 nucleotides read TGTGCCAGCAGCGTAGGTCTCGGACAGGGGTCCCATGGCTACACCTTC. This encodes CASSVGLGQGSHGYTF.

The V gene is TRBV29-1, the J gene TRBJ1-1, with 8 bases fitting TRBD1. Germline assignment: CDR1 SQVTM and CDR2 ANQGSEA. This CDR3 is 13 amino acids long. The ends lost 4 bases at V and 5 bases at J; junction bases unmatched: 6. The chain's CDR3 is CSVVGRGQTEAFF. Written as DNA, the CDR3 is TGCAGCGTTGTAGGCAGGGGGCAAACTGAAGCTTTCTTT. The variable domain in full, with the rest retrieved from reference TRBV29-1 and TRBJ1-1, is SAVISQKPSRDICQRGTSLTIQCQVDSQVTMMFWYRQQPGQSLTLIATANQGSEATYESGFVIDKFPISRPNLTFSTLTVSNMSPEDSSIYLCSVVGRGQTEAFFGQGTRLTVV.

J is TRBJ2-1 and V is TRBV5-1, with TRBD2 as a possible D gene (6 bases). Germline lookup yields CDR1 SGHRS and CDR2 YFSETQ. This CDR3 contains 15 residues. Trimming took 0 bases from V and 6 from J, leaving 13 bases between them. CDR3 sequence (DNA): TGCGCCAGCAGCTTGGCCACGGGAGTATTCAATGAGCAGTTCTTC. Amino acid sequence: CASSLATGVFNEQFF.

This clone was detected only once. The chain carries TRBV20-1 and TRBJ2-1; D remains ambiguous. This CDR3 has 10 amino acids. In germline, CDR1 is DFQATT, CDR2 SNEGSKA (reference sequence). Trimming took off 4 bases at V and 9 bases at J, with 7 bases between the two ends. CDR3 residues: CSANSIEQFF. In DNA, the CDR3 is TGCAGTGCTAACTCAATTGAGCAGTTCTTC.

This chain joins TRBV30 and TRBJ2-5; tentative D call: TRBD1 (6 bases). CDR1 is GTSNPN and CDR2 is SVGIG in the germline V gene (reference sequence). The CDR3 loop spans 12 amino acids. Trimming removed 5 bases at V and 2 bases at J, with 9 bases between. This chain's CDR3 is CAWGQLQETQYF. CDR3 nucleotide sequence: TGTGCCTGGGGACAGCTTCAAGAGACCCAGTACTTC.